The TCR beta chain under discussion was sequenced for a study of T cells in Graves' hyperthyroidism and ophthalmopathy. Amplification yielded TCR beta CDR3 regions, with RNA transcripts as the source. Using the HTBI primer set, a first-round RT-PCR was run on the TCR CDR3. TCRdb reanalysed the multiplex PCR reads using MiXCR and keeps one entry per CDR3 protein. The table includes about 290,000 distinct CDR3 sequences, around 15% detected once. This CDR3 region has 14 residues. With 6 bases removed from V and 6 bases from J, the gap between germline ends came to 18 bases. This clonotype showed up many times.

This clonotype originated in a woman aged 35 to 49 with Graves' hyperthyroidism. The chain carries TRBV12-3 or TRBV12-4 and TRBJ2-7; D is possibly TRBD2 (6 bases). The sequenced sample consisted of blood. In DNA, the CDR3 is TGTGCCAGCAGCCCCGGGGCGGGATTTTCCGAGCAGTACTTC. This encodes CASSPGAGFSEQYF.